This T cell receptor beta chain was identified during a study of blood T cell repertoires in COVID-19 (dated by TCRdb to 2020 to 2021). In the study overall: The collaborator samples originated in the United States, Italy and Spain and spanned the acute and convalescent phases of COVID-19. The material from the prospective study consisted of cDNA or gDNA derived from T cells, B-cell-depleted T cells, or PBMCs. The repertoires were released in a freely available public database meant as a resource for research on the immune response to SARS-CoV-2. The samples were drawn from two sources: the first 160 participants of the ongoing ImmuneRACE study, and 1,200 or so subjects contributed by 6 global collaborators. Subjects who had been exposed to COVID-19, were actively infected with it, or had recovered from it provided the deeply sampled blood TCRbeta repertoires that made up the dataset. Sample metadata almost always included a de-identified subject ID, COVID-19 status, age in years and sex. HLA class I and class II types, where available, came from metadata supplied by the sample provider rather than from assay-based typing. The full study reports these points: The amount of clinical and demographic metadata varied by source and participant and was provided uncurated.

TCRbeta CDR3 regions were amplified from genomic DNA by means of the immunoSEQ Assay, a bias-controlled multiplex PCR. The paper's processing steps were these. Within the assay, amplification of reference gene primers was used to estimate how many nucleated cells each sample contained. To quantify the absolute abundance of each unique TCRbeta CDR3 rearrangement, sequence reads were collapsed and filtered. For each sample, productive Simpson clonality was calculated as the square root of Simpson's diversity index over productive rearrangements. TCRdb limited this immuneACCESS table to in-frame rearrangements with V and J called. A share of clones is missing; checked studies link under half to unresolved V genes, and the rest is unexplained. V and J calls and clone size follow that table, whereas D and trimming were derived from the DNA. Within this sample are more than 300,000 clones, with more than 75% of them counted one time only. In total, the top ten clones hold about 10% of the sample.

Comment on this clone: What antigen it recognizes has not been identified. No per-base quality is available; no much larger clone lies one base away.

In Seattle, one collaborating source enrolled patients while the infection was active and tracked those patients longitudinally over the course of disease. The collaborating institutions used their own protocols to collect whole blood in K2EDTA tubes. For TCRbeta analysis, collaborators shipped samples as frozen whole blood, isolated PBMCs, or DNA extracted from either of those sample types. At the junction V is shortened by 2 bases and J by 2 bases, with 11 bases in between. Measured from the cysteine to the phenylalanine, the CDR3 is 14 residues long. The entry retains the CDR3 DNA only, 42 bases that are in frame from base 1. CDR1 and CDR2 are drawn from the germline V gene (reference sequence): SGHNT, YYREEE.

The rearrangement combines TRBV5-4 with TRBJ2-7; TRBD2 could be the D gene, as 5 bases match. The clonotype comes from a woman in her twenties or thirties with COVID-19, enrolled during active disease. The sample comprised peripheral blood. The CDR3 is CASSLFGNTYEQYF. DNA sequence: TGTGCCAGCAGCTTATTCGGGAATACCTACGAGCAGTACTTC.